The rows below give T cell receptor beta chains drawn from one sample of a study of T-cell memory formation after mild COVID-19. TCRdb re-called the 5' RACE reads through MiXCR, storing one row per CDR3 protein. This table has about 200,000 distinct CDR3 sequences, approximately 16% appearing once. Sample: PBMCs or a T cell subset sorted from them (not recorded which). Receptor source: an adult woman who had mild COVID-19 (a few samples of this study predate the infection). Cell type and time point are not known. The CDR3 runs from the conserved cysteine through the conserved F or W. Fields, in order: D gene, clone size, V gene, J gene, CDR3 DNA, CDR3 protein. D genes are given only for firm matches. Rows may omit the clone size; those that give it use once, few, many or a size class.

D gene: NA
clone size: few
V gene: TRBV7-7
J gene: TRBJ2-7
CDR3 DNA: TGTGCTAGCAGCTTAGCCGGGGGCAAGGACGAGCAGTACTTC
CDR3 protein: CASSLAGGKDEQYF

D gene: NA
clone size: few
V gene: TRBV6-5
J gene: TRBJ2-2
CDR3 DNA: TGTGCCAGCAGTTACACCAGGGTTACCGGGGAGCTGTTTTTT
CDR3 protein: CASSYTRVTGELFF

D gene: TRBD1
clone size: NA
V gene: TRBV7-2
J gene: TRBJ1-6
CDR3 DNA: TGTGCCAGCAGCTTAGGTTGGGACAGGGCGGATTCACCCCTCCACTTT
CDR3 protein: CASSLGWDRADSPLHF

D gene: NA
clone size: NA
V gene: TRBV7-6
J gene: TRBJ2-1
CDR3 DNA: TGTGCCAGCAGCTTAGAGTCGGGGTCCTACAATGAGCAGTTCTTC
CDR3 protein: CASSLESGSYNEQFF

D gene: TRBD2
clone size: NA
V gene: TRBV7-2
J gene: TRBJ2-1
CDR3 DNA: TGTGCCAGCAGCCTAGCGGGAGGTTCCACTTACAATGAGCAGTTCTTC
CDR3 protein: CASSLAGGSTYNEQFF

D gene: NA
clone size: many
V gene: TRBV4-1
J gene: TRBJ2-5
CDR3 DNA: TGCGCCAGCAGCCCTGGGGCGGCTAACCGAGAGACCCAGTACTTC
CDR3 protein: CASSPGAANRETQYF

D gene: TRBD1
clone size: many
V gene: TRBV24-1
J gene: TRBJ2-3
CDR3 DNA: TGTGCCACCAGTGAAACCGGGACAGGACGCACAGATACGCAGTATTTT
CDR3 protein: CATSETGTGRTDTQYF

D gene: TRBD2
clone size: few
V gene: TRBV7-8
J gene: TRBJ2-7
CDR3 DNA: TGTGCCAGCAGCTACCGACCGGGGGGGGGCCCTAACTACGAGCAGTACTTC
CDR3 protein: CASSYRPGGGPNYEQYF

D gene: TRBD2
clone size: NA
V gene: TRBV9
J gene: TRBJ2-7
CDR3 DNA: TGTGCCAGCAGCGTAGCAGCGGGAGGCTCCTACGAGCAGTACTTC
CDR3 protein: CASSVAAGGSYEQYF

D gene: NA
clone size: NA
V gene: TRBV6-1
J gene: TRBJ2-6
CDR3 DNA: TGTGCCAGCAGTGAAGTTGGAGGGTTTGGGGCCAACGTCCTGACTTTC
CDR3 protein: CASSEVGGFGANVLTF

D gene: NA
clone size: once
V gene: TRBV2
J gene: TRBJ2-7
CDR3 DNA: TGTGCCAGCAGTTCCGACTTTGGCAGCCACCTCTACGAGCAGTACTTC
CDR3 protein: CASSSDFGSHLYEQYF

D gene: NA
clone size: few
V gene: TRBV5-4
J gene: TRBJ2-5
CDR3 DNA: TGTGCCAGCAGCCGGGACGGACAGAGGACCCAGTACTTC
CDR3 protein: CASSRDGQRTQYF

D gene: NA
clone size: few
V gene: TRBV4-1
J gene: TRBJ1-6
CDR3 DNA: TGCGCCAGCAGCCAGGGACGGAATTCACCCCTCCACTTT
CDR3 protein: CASSQGRNSPLHF

D gene: TRBD1
clone size: once
V gene: TRBV24-1
J gene: TRBJ1-2
CDR3 DNA: TGTGCCACCAGTGACCCAGGACAGGACTATGGCTACACCTTC
CDR3 protein: CATSDPGQDYGYTF

D gene: TRBD1
clone size: NA
V gene: TRBV20-1
J gene: TRBJ2-3
CDR3 DNA: TGCAGTGCTAGGGATGACAGGGGCCCGGCTGGAGATACGCAGTATTTT
CDR3 protein: CSARDDRGPAGDTQYF

D gene: NA
clone size: NA
V gene: TRBV3-1
J gene: TRBJ2-7
CDR3 DNA: TGTGCCAGCAGTCGGGGACAAGCCTACTCCTACGAGCAGTACTTC
CDR3 protein: CASSRGQAYSYEQYF

D gene: NA
clone size: many
V gene: TRBV15
J gene: TRBJ2-2
CDR3 DNA: TGTGCCACCAGCACAGGGCTAGGACAGGGAGGAGCGGGAAGGGCCGGGGAGCTGTTTTTT
CDR3 protein: CATSTGLGQGGAGRAGELFF

D gene: TRBD1
clone size: few
V gene: TRBV29-1
J gene: TRBJ2-5
CDR3 DNA: TGCAGCGGAACGTTCGGGACAGGGCTCGGAGAGACCCAGTACTTC
CDR3 protein: CSGTFGTGLGETQYF

D gene: NA
clone size: few
V gene: TRBV3-1
J gene: TRBJ2-2
CDR3 DNA: TGTGCCAGCAGCCAAGAAGGAGCCCCTAGGGGGGAGCTGTTTTTT
CDR3 protein: CASSQEGAPRGELFF

D gene: NA
clone size: NA
V gene: TRBV5-1
J gene: TRBJ1-2
CDR3 DNA: TGCGCCAGCAGCTTGGCCATATCGACACGGGGCTATGGCTACACCTTC
CDR3 protein: CASSLAISTRGYGYTF

D gene: TRBD1
clone size: few
V gene: TRBV12-3/TRBV12-4
J gene: TRBJ2-7
CDR3 DNA: TGTGCCAGCAGTTTAAGGAACAGGGGGCTCTCCGAGCAGTACTTC
CDR3 protein: CASSLRNRGLSEQYF

D gene: NA
clone size: few
V gene: TRBV18
J gene: TRBJ2-1
CDR3 DNA: TGTGCCAGCTCACCCAACTTAGCCCGCTCCGGTGAGCAGTTCTTC
CDR3 protein: CASSPNLARSGEQFF

D gene: TRBD2
clone size: NA
V gene: TRBV5-1
J gene: TRBJ2-3
CDR3 DNA: TGCGCCAGCAGCTACTCTATAGCGGGGGTAGCCACAGATACGCAGTATTTT
CDR3 protein: CASSYSIAGVATDTQYF

D gene: TRBD2
clone size: few
V gene: TRBV20-1
J gene: TRBJ2-1
CDR3 DNA: TGCAGTGCTAGTAGGCTAGCGGGAGGAAGCTCCTACAATGAGCAGTTCTTC
CDR3 protein: CSASRLAGGSSYNEQFF

D gene: TRBD2
clone size: few
V gene: TRBV10-3
J gene: TRBJ2-2
CDR3 DNA: TGTGCCATCAGTGCGGGACTAGCTGAAACCGGGGAGCTGTTTTTT
CDR3 protein: CAISAGLAETGELFF

D gene: TRBD2
clone size: NA
V gene: TRBV20-1
J gene: TRBJ2-3
CDR3 DNA: TGCAGTGCCCCCAACCCGAGGACTAGCGGGAAAGCAGATACGCAGTATTTT
CDR3 protein: CSAPNPRTSGKADTQYF